Given below is one T cell receptor beta chain in context. The target antigen is unknown. The donors, aged about 6 to 90, were healthy Caucasians from Russia. Each sample gave at least 6 million isolated PBMCs. Together with a sample-barcoded 5' primer, a J-beta primer mix was included in a second PCR lasting about 6 to 11 cycles. Each cDNA molecule was tagged by a template-switch adaptor with 12 random nucleotides. In TCRdb, the 5' RACE reads were re-called with MiXCR into one record per CDR3 protein. The table records around 1.5 million distinct CDR3 sequences, roughly 32% of them present only once. The entry originates in a study of blood T cells in healthy people across ages. Study findings and constraints: Investigators treated diversity estimates from one million T cells as underestimates.

This CDR3 region has 14 residues. Per the germline V gene, CDR1 is MGHRA and CDR2 is YSYEKL. Trimming pared 4 bases from V and 0 bases from J, leaving 9 bases between. This clonotype originated in a woman under 40 in good health. Input material: blood. The chain combines TRBV4-1 with TRBJ1-1; the D is unclear. CDR3 DNA sequence: TGCGCCAGCAGCCGACTAACAGTGAACACTGAAGCTTTCTTT. It encodes CASSRLTVNTEAFF.